This T cell receptor (beta chain) emerged from a study of blood T cells in healthy people across ages. Study-level findings and limits: It was the long-lived donors that had more naive CD4+ cells and higher diversity than aged donors. Percentage of naive T cells showed a strong correlation with TCR beta diversity.

PCR was performed a second time for about 7 to 11 cycles using a sample-barcoded 5' primer and a J-beta primer mix. TCRdb re-called the 5' RACE reads through MiXCR, storing one row per CDR3 protein. Of 800,000 to 1,300,000 distinct CDR3 sequences in the sample, around 25% were seen once. The V end lost 1 base, the J end lost 2 bases, and 7 bases lay between the germline ends. Germline V CDR1 and CDR2: SGHRS, YFSETQ. The CDR3 runs to 13 residues. In its sample, this clonotype was seen once. What it binds is unknown. These data were also filed under a second study, of T cells of mothers and their children. From that paper: Sequencing returned over 9 million TCR beta CDR3 reads per mother and roughly 3 million per child.

The chain carries TRBV5-1 and TRBJ2-7; D is undetermined. The receptor was derived from a girl aged 2 to 10 in good health. The sample comprised blood. The CDR3 coding sequence is TGCGCCAGCAGCTTGTCCAACGCCTACGAGCAGTACTTC. This translates into CASSLSNAYEQYF.